The 11 T cell receptor beta chains in this list originate from one sample, sequenced in a study of Ad26.COV2.S vaccination and SARS-CoV-2 variants. Generated by immunoSEQ multiplex PCR, the TCRdb table keeps only in-frame clones and is missing some. The profile covers around 300,000 clones, with 88% appearing a single time and 5.5% to 7% taken by the ten largest. Treatment indicated: around 19 received Ad26.COV2.S at low or high dose, single or two shots; about 5 received placebo; per-sample allocation not given. On day 63 after the first injection, vaccine and placebo recipients gave samples. This specimen was peripheral blood, taken in a trial of Ad26.COV2.S vaccine versus placebo. The receptors derive from a person aged 18-60 years who received the Ad26.COV2.S COVID-19 vaccine or a placebo.

This chain connects TRBV4-1 to TRBJ2-7, with D possibly being TRBD2 (5 bases). Germline-derived CDR1 and CDR2 are MGHRA and YSYEKL. With 6 bases removed from V and 3 bases from J, the gap between germline ends came to 15 bases. CDR3 length equals 14 residues. The CDR3 bases are TGCGCCAGCAGGCCCCTGGGTGGGAGCTACGAGCAGTACTTC. It codes for CASRPLGGSYEQYF.

This clone is a singleton in its sample. This sequence joins TRBV5-1 and TRBJ2-2, with a tentative D call TRBD2 (5 bases). The CDR3 length is 15 residues. Germline-derived CDR1 and CDR2 are SGHRS and YFSETQ. Trimming pared 0 bases from V and 4 bases from J, leaving 10 bases between. In nucleotides, the CDR3 is TGCGCCAGCAGCTTGGCCGAGCGGAGCACCGGGGAGCTGTTTTTT. It specifies CASSLAERSTGELFF.

The chain combines TRBV19 with TRBJ2-3; 8 bases match TRBD2. J gave up 0 bases and V 5 bases, and 4 bases lay outside the gene matches. The CDR3 is 15 amino acids. The germline V gene has CDR1 LNHDA and CDR2 SQIVND (reference sequence). The CDR3 region has the DNA TGTGCCAGTAGTGAGCGGGGGATTAGCACAGATACGCAGTATTTT. Translating it yields CASSERGISTDTQYF.

V gene TRBV30 combines with J gene TRBJ1-5; possibly TRBD1 for D (6 bases). Trimming left V 3 bases short and J 4 bases short, with 25 bases between. CDR3 length: 18 amino acids. CDR1 is GTSNPN, CDR2 SVGIG, per germline (reference sequence). The CDR3 here is CAWSHKTVSGVRNQPQHF. The CDR3 bases are TGTGCCTGGAGCCACAAAACGGTGTCAGGGGTTCGAAATCAGCCCCAGCATTTT.

The count of this clone is one. The rearrangement joins TRBV18 to TRBJ2-1; D may be TRBD1 (6 bases). The germline V gene has CDR1 KGHSH and CDR2 LQKENI. Trimming left V 3 bases short and J 0 bases short, with 15 bases between. This CDR3 contains 17 residues. The CDR3 nucleotides are TGTGCCAGCTCACCCCAACAGGGCCTAAGCTCCTACAATGAGCAGTTCTTC. Encoded protein: CASSPQQGLSSYNEQFF.

This clone appeared once. J is TRBJ2-7 and V is TRBV6-6; 11 bases agree with TRBD1. The CDR3 has 16 residues. Germline values: CDR1 MNHNY, CDR2 SVGAGI (reference sequence). With 0 bases clipped from V and 3 bases from J, the junction kept 4 bases outside the gene matches. The CDR3 DNA reads TGTGCCAGCAGTTACTCGGAGGGACAGGGGGTCTACGAGCAGTACTTC. This codes for CASSYSEGQGVYEQYF.

The V call is TRBV4-2, the J call TRBJ1-1, with D unresolved. The CDR3 totals 15 residues. Trimming removed 0 bases from V and 0 bases from J, with 8 bases in between. The germline V gene has CDR1 LGHNA and CDR2 YNFKEQ. The CDR3 protein is CASSQEGTVNTEAFF. In DNA, the CDR3 is TGTGCCAGCAGCCAAGAAGGCACTGTGAACACTGAAGCTTTCTTT.

The chain joins TRBV30 to TRBJ1-4, with D perhaps matching TRBD1 (6 bases). This CDR3 spans 14 amino acids. Germline loops: CDR1 GTSNPN, CDR2 SVGIG (reference sequence). Trimming took off 1 base at V and 4 bases at J, with 10 bases between the two ends. The DNA for the CDR3 is TGTGCCTGGAGTGGACTGGACAGTAATGAAAAACTGTTTTTT. Protein sequence: CAWSGLDSNEKLFF.

The CDR3 region is CASSPPGTNREQYF. In DNA, the CDR3 is TGTGCCAGCAGTCCCCCCGGGACCAACCGCGAGCAGTACTTC. The chain links TRBV28 to TRBJ2-7, with D perhaps matching TRBD1 or TRBD2 (5 bases each). CDR1 and CDR2 from the germline V gene are MDHEN and SYDVKM. The CDR3 runs to 14 residues. Trimming cost V 5 bases and J 6 bases, with 17 bases left between them.

The chain employs TRBV4-2 and TRBJ2-7, with TRBD1 matching 8 bases. J gave up 4 bases and V 3 bases, and 14 bases lay outside the gene matches. The CDR3 has 17 residues. Germline assignment: CDR1 LGHNA and CDR2 YNFKEQ. The CDR3 nucleotides are TGTGCCAGCAGCCACGGAGGGGGCAGGACAGGGTCGTACGAGCAGTACTTC. Its translation is CASSHGGGRTGSYEQYF.

V gene TRBV5-1 combines with J gene TRBJ1-1; TRBD1 matches at 7 bases. The CDR3 loop spans 17 amino acids. Germline values: CDR1 SGHRS, CDR2 YFSETQ. Losses at the gene ends were 0 bases for V and 5 bases for J; bases not matched to a gene: 13. CDR3 sequence: CASSLGRNRGPRTEAFF. Here the CDR3 DNA reads TGCGCCAGCAGCTTGGGGCGTAACAGGGGCCCGAGGACTGAAGCTTTCTTT.